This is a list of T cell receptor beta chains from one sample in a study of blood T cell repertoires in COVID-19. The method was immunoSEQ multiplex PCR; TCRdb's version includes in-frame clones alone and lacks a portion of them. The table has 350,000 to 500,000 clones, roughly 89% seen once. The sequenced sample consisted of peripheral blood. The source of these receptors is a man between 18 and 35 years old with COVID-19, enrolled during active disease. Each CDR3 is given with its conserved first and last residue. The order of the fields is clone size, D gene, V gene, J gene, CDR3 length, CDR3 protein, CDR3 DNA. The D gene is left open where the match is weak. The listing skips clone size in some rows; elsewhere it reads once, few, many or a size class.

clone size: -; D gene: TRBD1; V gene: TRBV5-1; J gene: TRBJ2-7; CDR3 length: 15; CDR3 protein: CASSWGDRPSHEQYF; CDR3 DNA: TGCGCCAGCAGCTGGGGGGACAGGCCTTCCCACGAGCAGTACTTC
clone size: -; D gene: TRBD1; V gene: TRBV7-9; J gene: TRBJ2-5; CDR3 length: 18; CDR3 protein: CASSFGGRTGVGGETQYF; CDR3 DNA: TGTGCCAGCAGCTTTGGTGGTAGGACAGGGGTAGGGGGCGAGACCCAGTACTTC
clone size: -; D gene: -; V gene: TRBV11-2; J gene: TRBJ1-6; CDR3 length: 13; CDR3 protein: CASSTGTQGPLHF; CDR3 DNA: TGTGCCAGCAGCACAGGGACACAAGGTCCCCTCCACTTT
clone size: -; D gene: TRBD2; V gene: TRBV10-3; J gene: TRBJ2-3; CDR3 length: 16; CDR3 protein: CAISRLAGVAADTQYF; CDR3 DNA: TGTGCCATCAGTCGACTAGCGGGAGTTGCGGCAGATACGCAGTATTTT
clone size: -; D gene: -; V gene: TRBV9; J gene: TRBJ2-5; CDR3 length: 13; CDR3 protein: CASSYRTEETQYF; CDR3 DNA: TGTGCCAGCAGCTACCGGACAGAAGAGACCCAGTACTTC
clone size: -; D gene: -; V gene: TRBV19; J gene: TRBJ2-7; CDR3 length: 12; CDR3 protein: CASSMGAYEQYF; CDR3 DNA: TGTGCCAGTAGTATGGGGGCTTACGAGCAGTACTTC
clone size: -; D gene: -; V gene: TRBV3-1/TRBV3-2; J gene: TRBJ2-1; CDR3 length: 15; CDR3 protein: CASSQGRENRGEQFF; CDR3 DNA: TGTGCCAGCAGCCAAGGGAGGGAAAATCGCGGTGAGCAGTTCTTC
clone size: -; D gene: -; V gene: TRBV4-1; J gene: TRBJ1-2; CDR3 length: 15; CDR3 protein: CASSQEPQGSYGYTF; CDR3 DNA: TGCGCCAGCAGCCAGGAGCCACAGGGCTCCTATGGCTACACCTTC
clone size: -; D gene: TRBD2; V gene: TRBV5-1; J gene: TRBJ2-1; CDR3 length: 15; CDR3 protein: CASRASGSSYNEQFF; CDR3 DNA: TGCGCCAGCAGGGCTAGCGGGAGCTCCTACAATGAGCAGTTCTTC
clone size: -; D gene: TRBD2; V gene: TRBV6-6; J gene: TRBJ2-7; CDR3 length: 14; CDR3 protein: CASSIAGDSYEQYF; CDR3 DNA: TGTGCCAGCAGCATAGCGGGAGACTCCTACGAGCAGTACTTC
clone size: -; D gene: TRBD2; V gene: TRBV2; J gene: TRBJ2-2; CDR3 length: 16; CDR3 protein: CASSERLAGSTGELFF; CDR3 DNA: TGTGCCAGCAGTGAAAGACTAGCGGGAAGCACCGGGGAGCTGTTTTTT
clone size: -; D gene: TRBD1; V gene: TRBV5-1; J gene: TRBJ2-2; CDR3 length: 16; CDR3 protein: CASSLRGTVGTGELFF; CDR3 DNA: TGCGCCAGCAGCTTAAGAGGGACAGTGGGCACCGGGGAGCTGTTTTTT
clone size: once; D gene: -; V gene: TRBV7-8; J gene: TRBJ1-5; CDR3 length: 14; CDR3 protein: CASSLLQVDQPQHF; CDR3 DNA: TGTGCCAGCAGCTTATTGCAGGTAGATCAGCCCCAGCATTTT
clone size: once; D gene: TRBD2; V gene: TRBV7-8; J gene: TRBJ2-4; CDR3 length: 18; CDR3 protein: CASSLDPPRTRSQNIQYF; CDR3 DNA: TGTGCCAGCAGCTTAGATCCTCCCCGGACTAGATCCCAGAACATTCAGTACTTC
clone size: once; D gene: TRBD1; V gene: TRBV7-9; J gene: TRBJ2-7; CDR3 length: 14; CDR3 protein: CARGRDRISYEQYF; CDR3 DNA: TGTGCCAGGGGACGGGACAGGATCTCCTACGAGCAGTACTTC
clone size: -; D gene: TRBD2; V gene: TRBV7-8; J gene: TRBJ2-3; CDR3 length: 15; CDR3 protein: CASSLTGGRPDTQYF; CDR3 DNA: TGTGCCAGCAGCTTAACGGGGGGGCGTCCAGATACGCAGTATTTT
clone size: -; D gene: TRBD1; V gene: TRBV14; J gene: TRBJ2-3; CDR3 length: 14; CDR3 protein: CASSRDRDTDTQYF; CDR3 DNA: TGTGCCAGCAGTCGGGACAGGGACACAGATACGCAGTATTTT
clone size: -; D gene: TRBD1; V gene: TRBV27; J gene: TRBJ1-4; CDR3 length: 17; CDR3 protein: CASRVIRDSQANEKLFF; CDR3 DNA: TGTGCCAGCAGGGTGATAAGGGACAGCCAAGCTAATGAAAAACTGTTTTTT
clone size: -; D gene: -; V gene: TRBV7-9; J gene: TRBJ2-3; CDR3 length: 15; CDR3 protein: CASSLQGPLVDTQYF; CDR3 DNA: TGTGCCAGCAGCTTGCAGGGGCCTCTCGTAGATACGCAGTATTTT
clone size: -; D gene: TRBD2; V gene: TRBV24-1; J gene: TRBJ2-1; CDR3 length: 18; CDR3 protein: CATSDGLAGALGGDEQFF; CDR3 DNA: TGTGCCACCAGTGACGGACTAGCGGGAGCATTGGGTGGCGATGAGCAGTTCTTC
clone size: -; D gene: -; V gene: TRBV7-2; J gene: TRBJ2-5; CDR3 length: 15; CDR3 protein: CASSLGATLRETQYF; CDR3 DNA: TGTGCCAGCAGCTTAGGTGCTACTCTGAGAGAGACCCAGTACTTC
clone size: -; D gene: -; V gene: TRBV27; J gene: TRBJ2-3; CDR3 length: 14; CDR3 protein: CASSSWGGQDTQYF; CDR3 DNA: TGTGCCAGCAGTTCTTGGGGGGGGCAAGATACGCAGTATTTT
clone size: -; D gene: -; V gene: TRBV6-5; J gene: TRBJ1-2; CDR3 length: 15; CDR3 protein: CASSRLSPQDYGYTF; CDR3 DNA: TGTGCCAGCAGTCGTTTATCGCCGCAGGACTATGGCTACACCTTC
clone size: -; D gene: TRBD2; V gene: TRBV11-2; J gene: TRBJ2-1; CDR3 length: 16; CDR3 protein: CASSWGTSGEYNEQFF; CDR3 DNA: TGTGCCAGCAGCTGGGGGACTAGCGGGGAGTACAATGAGCAGTTCTTC
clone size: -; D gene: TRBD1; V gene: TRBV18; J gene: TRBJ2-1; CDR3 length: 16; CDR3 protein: CASSSTGQGAYNEQFF; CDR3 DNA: TGTGCCAGCTCGTCAACGGGACAGGGGGCCTACAATGAGCAGTTCTTC
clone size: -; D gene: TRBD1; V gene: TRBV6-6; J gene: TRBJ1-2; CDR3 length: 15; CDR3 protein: CASSYEGAGGYGYTF; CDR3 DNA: TGTGCCAGCAGTTATGAGGGGGCCGGCGGGTATGGCTACACCTTC
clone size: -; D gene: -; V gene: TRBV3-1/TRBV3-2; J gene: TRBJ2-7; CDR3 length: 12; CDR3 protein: CASSQDSYEQYF; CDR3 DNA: TGTGCCAGCAGCCAAGACTCTTACGAGCAGTACTTC
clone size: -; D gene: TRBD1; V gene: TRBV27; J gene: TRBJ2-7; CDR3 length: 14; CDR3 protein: CASSQDRIPYEQYF; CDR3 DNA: TGTGCCAGCAGTCAGGACAGGATCCCCTACGAGCAGTACTTC
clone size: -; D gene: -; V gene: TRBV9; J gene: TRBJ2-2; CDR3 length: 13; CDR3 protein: CASSAYSTGELFF; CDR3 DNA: TGTGCCAGCAGCGCATACAGTACCGGGGAGCTGTTTTTT
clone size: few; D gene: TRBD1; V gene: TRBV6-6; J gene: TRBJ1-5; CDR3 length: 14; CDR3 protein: CASGQGGGHQPQHF; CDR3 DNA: TGTGCCAGCGGACAGGGCGGGGGCCATCAGCCCCAGCATTTT
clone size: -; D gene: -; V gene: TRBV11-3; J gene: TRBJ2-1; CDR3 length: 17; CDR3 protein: CASSQPERGKDYNEQFF; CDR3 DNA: TGTGCCAGCAGCCAACCCGAACGGGGGAAGGACTACAATGAGCAGTTCTTC
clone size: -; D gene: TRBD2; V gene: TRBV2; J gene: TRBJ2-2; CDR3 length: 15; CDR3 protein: CASSLTSGAPGELFF; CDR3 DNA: TGTGCCAGCAGTCTGACTAGCGGGGCACCCGGGGAGCTGTTTTTT